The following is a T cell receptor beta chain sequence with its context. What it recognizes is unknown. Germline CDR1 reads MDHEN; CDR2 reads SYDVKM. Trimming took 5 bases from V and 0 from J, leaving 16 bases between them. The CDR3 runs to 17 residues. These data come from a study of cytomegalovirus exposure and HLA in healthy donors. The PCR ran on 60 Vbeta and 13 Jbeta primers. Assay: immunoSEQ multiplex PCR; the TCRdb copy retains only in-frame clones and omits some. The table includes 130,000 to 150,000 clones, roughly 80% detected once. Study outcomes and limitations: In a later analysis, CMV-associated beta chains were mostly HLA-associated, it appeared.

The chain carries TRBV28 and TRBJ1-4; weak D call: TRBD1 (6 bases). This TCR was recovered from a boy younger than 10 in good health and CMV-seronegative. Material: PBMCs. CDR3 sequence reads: CASSPQGVVATNEKLFF. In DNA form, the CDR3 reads TGTGCCAGCAGTCCACAGGGTGTGGTGGCAACTAATGAAAAACTGTTTTTT.